The next 24 T cell receptor beta chains were all read from a single sample in a study of cytomegalovirus exposure and HLA in healthy donors. With 60 Vbeta and 13 Jbeta primers, the PCR was carried out. The data were produced by immunoSEQ multiplex PCR, yet TCRdb's version contains in-frame clones alone and is incomplete. Of 78,000 or so clones in the sample, around 60% are singletons; the top ten hold 4% to 5.5%. The sequencing input was PBMCs. These receptors came from a male donor in good health and CMV-seropositive.

The CDR3 DNA follows: TGTGCCAGCAGCTGGGACAGGGCAGGGGATGGCTACACCTTC. Protein product: CASSWDRAGDGYTF. The genes are TRBV2 and TRBJ1-2, with TRBD1 identical over 9 bases. With 6 bases clipped from V and 6 bases from J, the junction kept 8 bases outside the gene matches. The CDR3 extends over 14 amino acids. Germline-derived CDR1 and CDR2 are SNHLY and FYNNEI.

This chain links TRBV14 with TRBJ1-2; tentative D call: TRBD1 (5 bases). V shed 1 base and J shed 3 bases, with 6 bases lying between them. The germline V gene has CDR1 SGHDN and CDR2 FVKESK. The CDR3 totals 13 residues. CDR3 region: CASSQGQYYGYTF. Written as DNA, the CDR3 is TGTGCCAGCAGCCAAGGACAGTACTATGGCTACACCTTC.

The chain recombines TRBV15 with TRBJ1-1, with D unresolved. This CDR3 is 13 amino acids long. Germline lookup yields CDR1 LNHNV and CDR2 YYDKDF (reference sequence). Trimming left V 0 bases short and J 10 bases short, with 12 bases between. CDR3 in amino acids: CATSRDRGYVAFF. The CDR3 DNA is TGTGCCACCAGCAGAGATCGAGGGTATGTAGCTTTCTTT.

V and J are TRBV5-8 and TRBJ1-1, with a tentative D call TRBD1 (6 bases). CDR3 length equals 15 residues. Trimming removed 2 bases from V and 2 bases from J, with 13 bases in between. CDR1 and CDR2 from the germline V gene are SGHTS and YDEGEE. The CDR3 DNA is TGTGCCAGCAGCTTAACGGGGACACCCAACACTGAAGCTTTCTTT. This encodes CASSLTGTPNTEAFF.

The rearrangement links TRBV7-8 to TRBJ1-4; D is undetermined. With 3 bases removed from V and 5 bases from J, the gap between germline ends came to 7 bases. This CDR3 spans 13 amino acids. Germline values: CDR1 SGHVS, CDR2 FQNEAQ. CDR3 sequence (DNA): TGTGCCAGCAGCTTTTTACAGAATGAAAAACTGTTTTTT. As protein: CASSFLQNEKLFF.

This clone has just one count. CDR3 sequence reads: CASSRNEQFF. DNA of the CDR3: TGTGCCAGCAGCCGGAATGAGCAGTTCTTC. The V gene is TRBV7-8, the J gene TRBJ2-1; no clear D. The length of the CDR3 is 10 residues. Germline CDR1 and CDR2: SGHVS and FQNEAQ. Trimming pared 5 bases from V and 7 bases from J, leaving 3 bases between.

This clone was seen a handful of times. The V and J genes are TRBV27 and TRBJ1-4, with D perhaps matching TRBD1 (5 bases). V was trimmed by 3 bases and J by 6 bases, leaving 14 bases between them. Germline V gene lookup returns CDR1 MNHEY and CDR2 SMNVEV (reference sequence). The CDR3 sequence is 15 residues long. For the CDR3, the DNA is TGTGCCAGCAGTTTTTCAGGGAATAGGGATGAAAAACTGTTTTTT. This translates into CASSFSGNRDEKLFF.

This rearrangement joins TRBV7-9 to TRBJ2-3; 9 bases are shared with TRBD2. After removal of 5 bases from V and 3 bases from J, the junction contained 15 bases not matched to a gene. The CDR3 has 18 residues. Germline V gives CDR1 SEHNR, CDR2 FQNEAQ (reference sequence). The CDR3 region has the DNA TGTGCCAGCAGCCAAGGGGTCGGGCGGCTAGCGGGGACAGATACGCAGTATTTT. Translated, it gives CASSQGVGRLAGTDTQYF. The whole variable domain, remainder taken from reference TRBV7-9 and TRBJ2-3, is DTGVSQNPRHKITKRGQNVTFRCDPISEHNRLYWYRQTLGQGPEFLTYFQNEAQLEKSRLLSDRFSAERPKGSFSTLEIQRTEQGDSAMYLCASSQGVGRLAGTDTQYFGPGTRLTVL.

The chain is built from TRBV4-3 and TRBJ2-2, with 8 positions matching TRBD2. Germline CDR1 is LGHNA and CDR2 is YSLEER. The CDR3 is 16 amino acids. The V gene end was trimmed by 3 bases and the J gene end by 2 bases; junction bases not matched to a gene: 5. CDR3 in amino acids: CASSQGLAGNTGELFF. The CDR3, as DNA: TGCGCCAGCAGCCAGGGGCTAGCGGGTAACACCGGGGAGCTGTTTTTT.

The V gene is TRBV7-9, the J gene TRBJ2-1, with D unclear. Looked up from germline, CDR1 is SEHNR and CDR2 is FQNEAQ (reference sequence). V shed 2 bases and J shed 4 bases, with 6 bases lying between them. This CDR3 comprises 13 residues. CDR3 protein: CASSLLLYNEQFF. CDR3 nucleotide sequence: TGTGCCAGCAGCTTACTTTTATACAATGAGCAGTTCTTC.

This clone has just one count. The chain combines TRBV13 with TRBJ2-5, with a possible D match to TRBD2 (6 bases). The CDR3 has 15 amino acids. V lost 5 bases and J 5 bases, leaving 18 bases between the germline ends. CDR1 is PRHDT, CDR2 FYEKMQ, per germline (reference sequence). The CDR3 region is CASSPGRGWRETQYF. Here the CDR3 DNA reads TGTGCCAGCAGCCCCGGGCGGGGCTGGCGGGAGACCCAGTACTTC. The full variable domain, rest sourced from reference TRBV13 and TRBJ2-5, is AAGVIQSPRHLIKEKRETATLKCYPIPRHDTVYWYQQGPGQDPQFLISFYEKMQSDKGSIPDRFSAQQFSDYHSELNMSSLELGDSALYFCASSPGRGWRETQYFGPGTRLLVL.

The rearrangement joins TRBV7-8 to TRBJ1-5; D is ambiguous. CDR3 length: 13 amino acids. Germline V lookup: CDR1 SGHVS, CDR2 FQNEAQ. V was pared by 5 bases and J by 9 bases, with 14 bases between. CDR3 DNA: TGTGCCAGCAGCCCCGACGGTGCGGGGCCCCAGCATTTT. Protein product: CASSPDGAGPQHF.

The V and J genes are TRBV7-2 and TRBJ2-2, with unresolved D. This CDR3 has 13 residues. V gave up 1 base and J gave up 6 bases, with 6 bases separating them. In germline, CDR1 is SGHTA, CDR2 FQGNSA. The CDR3 sequence: CASSLEQAGELFF. CDR3 DNA sequence: TGTGCCAGCAGCTTAGAGCAGGCCGGGGAGCTGTTTTTT.

This clone was counted between two and nine times. J is TRBJ2-5 and V is TRBV6-6, with TRBD1 matching over 9 bases. V lost 4 bases and J lost 12; bases outside the gene matches: 15. This CDR3 spans 15 amino acids. In germline, CDR1 is MNHNY, CDR2 SVGAGI (reference sequence). The CDR3 region is CASSSISTGGDGKYF. CDR3 DNA: TGTGCCAGCAGTTCCATATCGACAGGGGGAGACGGGAAGTACTTC.

A word on this clone: In the same sample, other DNA sequences code for this CDR3. The rearrangement uses TRBV5-1 and TRBJ1-1; D perhaps matches TRBD1 (5 bases). V lost 1 base and J lost 5, with 9 bases in between. Germline V lookup: CDR1 SGHRS, CDR2 YFSETQ. This CDR3 is 13 amino acids long. CDR3 residues: CASSLQGRTEAFF. CDR3 sequence (DNA): TGCGCCAGCAGCTTGCAGGGTCGGACTGAAGCTTTCTTT.

The rearrangement links TRBV7-2 to TRBJ1-1; D gene unclear. Trimming left V 2 bases short and J 4 bases short, with 14 bases between. Germline lookup yields CDR1 SGHTA and CDR2 FQGNSA. The CDR3 contains 15 residues. The CDR3 coding sequence is TGTGCCAGCAGCTTATCACTAGGTTACGGCACTGAAGCTTTCTTT. Amino acids: CASSLSLGYGTEAFF.

Only one count was recorded for this clone. In DNA form, the CDR3 reads TGCGCCAGCAGCTTGGGCCTAGCAGGAGAGACCCAGTACTTC. This sequence encodes CASSLGLAGETQYF. The J gene is TRBJ2-5, the V gene TRBV5-1; D may be TRBD2 (5 bases). V dropped 0 bases and J dropped 4 bases, with 10 bases sitting between them. The CDR3 runs to 14 residues. Looked up from germline, CDR1 is SGHRS and CDR2 is YFSETQ.

This clone was detected only once. The chain employs TRBV6-1 and TRBJ2-7; D not resolved. V was shortened by 8 bases and J by 2 bases, with 4 bases between the two germline ends. CDR1 and CDR2 (germline): MNHNS, SASEGT. The CDR3 has 10 residues. CDR3 sequence (DNA): TGTGCCAGCGTAGCCTACGAGCAGTACTTC. Protein sequence: CASVAYEQYF.

The J gene is TRBJ2-7, the V gene TRBV9, with 9 bases lining up with TRBD1. Germline-derived CDR1 and CDR2 are SGDLS and YYNGEE. The CDR3 is 15 residues long. J was trimmed by 3 bases and V by 2 bases; bases with no gene match: 6. The CDR3 sequence is CASSVRGQGNYEQYF. The CDR3 bases are TGTGCCAGCAGCGTCCGAGGACAGGGGAACTACGAGCAGTACTTC.

This clone showed up just a few times. This chain joins TRBV7-6 and TRBJ2-2; D ambiguous. There are 14 residues in the CDR3. Germline CDR1 SGHVS, CDR2 FNYEAQ. Trimming shortened V by 4 bases and J by 6 bases, and 12 bases separated the two germline ends. In DNA form, the CDR3 reads TGTGCCAGCAGCTCGACGAGCGCCGCCGGGGAGCTGTTTTTT. The encoded protein is CASSSTSAAGELFF. Complete variable domain (other parts from reference TRBV7-6 and TRBJ2-2): GAGVSQSPRYKVTKRGQDVALRCDPISGHVSLYWYRQALGQGPEFLTYFNYEAQQDKSGLPNDRFSAERPEGSISTLTIQRTEQRDSAMYRCASSSTSAAGELFFGEGSRLTVL.

This rearrangement joins TRBV29-1 to TRBJ2-1; TRBD2 agrees at 10 bases. The germline gives CDR1 SQVTM, CDR2 ANQGSEA. This CDR3 comprises 15 residues. Trimming took 1 base from V and 6 from J; bases not matched to a gene: 6. The DNA for the CDR3 is TGCAGCGTTGAAGTAGGAGCGGGGGGGTTCAATGAGCAGTTCTTC. This sequence encodes CSVEVGAGGFNEQFF.

The V call is TRBV5-1, the J call TRBJ1-1; 7 bases align to TRBD1. CDR3 length equals 12 residues. Unmatched junction bases numbered 2, after V lost 5 bases and J lost 4 bases. Per the germline V gene, CDR1 is SGHRS and CDR2 is YFSETQ. The CDR3 DNA sequence: TGCGCCAGCAGGACAGGGACCACTGAAGCTTTCTTT. It encodes CASRTGTTEAFF.

The chain couples TRBV29-1 to TRBJ1-5; D not resolved. CDR1 SQVTM and CDR2 ANQGSEA come from the germline V gene. Trimming left V 5 bases short and J 6 bases short, with 11 bases between. The CDR3 runs to 12 residues. CDR3 sequence: CSVSESGQPQHF. Written as DNA, the CDR3 is TGCAGCGTTAGTGAGAGTGGTCAGCCCCAGCATTTT.

The J gene is TRBJ1-5, the V gene TRBV10-3; D call uncertain. The CDR3 extends over 13 amino acids. Trimming pared 2 bases from V and 7 bases from J, leaving 9 bases between. Germline V CDR1 and CDR2: ENHRY, SYGVKD. The CDR3 protein is CAISETTGQPQHF. Here the CDR3 DNA reads TGTGCCATCAGTGAGACAACGGGGCAGCCCCAGCATTTT.